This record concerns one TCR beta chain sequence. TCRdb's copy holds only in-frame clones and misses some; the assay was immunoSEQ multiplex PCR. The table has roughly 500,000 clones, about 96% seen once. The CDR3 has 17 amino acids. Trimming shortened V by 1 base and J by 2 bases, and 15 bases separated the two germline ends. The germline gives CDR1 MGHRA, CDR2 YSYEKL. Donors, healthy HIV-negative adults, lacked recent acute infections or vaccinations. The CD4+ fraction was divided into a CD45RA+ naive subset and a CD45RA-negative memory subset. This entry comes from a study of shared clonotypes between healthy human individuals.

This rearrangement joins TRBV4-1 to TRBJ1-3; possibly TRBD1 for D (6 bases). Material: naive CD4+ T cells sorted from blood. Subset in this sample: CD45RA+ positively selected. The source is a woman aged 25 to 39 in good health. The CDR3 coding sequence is TGCGCCAGCAGCCAAGTAACAGGGAGTAAGACTGGAAACACCATATATTTT. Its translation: CASSQVTGSKTGNTIYF.